This is a list of T cell receptor beta chains from one sample in a study of blood T cell repertoires in COVID-19. Sequenced by immunoSEQ multiplex PCR; TCRdb stores in-frame clones only, minus some. The table shows more than 110,000 clones, with more than 65% occurring only once. The sequenced sample consisted of peripheral blood. The receptors come from a human donor in a cohort sampled during active COVID-19. Each CDR3 is given with its conserved first and last residue. The D gene is left open where the match is weak. For some rows the clone size is stated as once, few or many, or as a class when expanded; others skip it.

V: TRBV7-2
J: TRBJ2-2
D: .
size: once
DNA: TGTGCCAGCAGCTTTTCGAGGGCCGGGGAGCTGTTTTTT
CDR3: CASSFSRAGELFF

V: TRBV6-6
J: TRBJ2-1
D: TRBD2
size: once
DNA: TGTGCCAGCAGTCCCAGAATCAGCGGGGGGGCAGGGTACAATGAGCAGTTCTTC
CDR3: CASSPRISGGAGYNEQFF

V: TRBV29-1
J: TRBJ2-3
D: .
size: .
DNA: TGCAGCGTCCAGGTTACAGATACGCAGTATTTT
CDR3: CSVQVTDTQYF

V: TRBV15
J: TRBJ1-1
D: TRBD1
size: few
DNA: TGTGCCACCAGCGGCAGGGGGCTTGAAGCTTTCTTT
CDR3: CATSGRGLEAFF

V: TRBV3-1/TRBV3-2
J: TRBJ1-6
D: .
size: .
DNA: TGTGCCAGCACCGGCGCGGGTTCGGATTCACCCCTCCACTTT
CDR3: CASTGAGSDSPLHF

V: TRBV6-5
J: TRBJ1-1
D: TRBD1
size: .
DNA: TGTGCCAGCAGGCAAGACAGGGGACTGAACACTGAAGCTTTCTTT
CDR3: CASRQDRGLNTEAFF

V: TRBV19
J: TRBJ2-7
D: TRBD1
size: .
DNA: TGTGCCAGTAGTACACCGGGACAGAGTTTCTACGAGCAGTACTTC
CDR3: CASSTPGQSFYEQYF

V: TRBV18
J: TRBJ1-1
D: .
size: .
DNA: TGTGCCAGCTCACCACCGAATGGGAAAGGGGTGGTGAGCACTGAAGCTTTCTTT
CDR3: CASSPPNGKGVVSTEAFF

V: TRBV10-2
J: TRBJ1-5
D: .
size: .
DNA: TGCGCCAGCAGTGAGTCTCTGACAAGGTATAGCAATCAGCCCCAGCATTTT
CDR3: CASSESLTRYSNQPQHF

V: TRBV7-9
J: TRBJ2-1
D: TRBD2
size: .
DNA: TGTGCCAGTAGGGAGGCGGGGGGTGATGAGCAGTTCTTC
CDR3: CASREAGGDEQFF

V: TRBV7-2
J: TRBJ2-7
D: .
size: .
DNA: TGTGCCAGCAGCCGGACAGTCGGGGAATCTTACGAGCAGTACTTC
CDR3: CASSRTVGESYEQYF

V: TRBV18
J: TRBJ2-7
D: TRBD1
size: .
DNA: TGTGCCAGCTCACCGGGACAGGTGTTCTCCTACGAGCAGTACTTC
CDR3: CASSPGQVFSYEQYF

V: TRBV11-3
J: TRBJ2-2
D: TRBD2
size: .
DNA: TGTGCCAGCAGCTTAGAAGCGGGGTACGGGGAGCTGTTTTTT
CDR3: CASSLEAGYGELFF

V: TRBV7-2
J: TRBJ2-7
D: .
size: .
DNA: TGTGCCAGCAGCTTAGAACCGAGTCCCTACGAGCAGTACTTC
CDR3: CASSLEPSPYEQYF

V: TRBV15
J: TRBJ2-3
D: .
size: .
DNA: TGTGCCACCAGCAGAGTCCAAGATACGCAGTATTTT
CDR3: CATSRVQDTQYF

V: TRBV6-6
J: TRBJ1-1
D: .
size: .
DNA: TGTGCCAGCAGTTCCCGACGGGACACTGAAGCTTTCTTT
CDR3: CASSSRRDTEAFF

V: TRBV12-5
J: TRBJ1-5
D: TRBD1
size: .
DNA: TGTGCTAGTGGCGGACCGACAGGGTATGGCAATCAGCCCCAGCATTTT
CDR3: CASGGPTGYGNQPQHF

V: TRBV6-6
J: TRBJ2-5
D: TRBD1
size: .
DNA: TGTGCCAGCAGCCCCCCGGGACAGGGGGAAGAGACCCAGTACTTC
CDR3: CASSPPGQGEETQYF

V: TRBV5-8
J: TRBJ2-1
D: TRBD2
size: .
DNA: TGTGCCAGCAGCTTAGGACTAGCGGGGGTGTGGAATGAGCAGTTCTTC
CDR3: CASSLGLAGVWNEQFF

V: TRBV3-1/TRBV3-2
J: TRBJ1-1
D: .
size: .
DNA: TGTGCCAGCAGCCAAGACAGGGATACTGAAGCTTTCTTT
CDR3: CASSQDRDTEAFF

V: TRBV5-4
J: TRBJ1-1
D: .
size: .
DNA: TGTGCCAGCAGCTTGGGAGGGTTGAACACTGAAGCTTTCTTT
CDR3: CASSLGGLNTEAFF

V: TRBV5-6
J: TRBJ1-5
D: .
size: once
DNA: TGTGCCAGCAGCTTGGAAGGGGTCTGGAATCAGCCCCAGCATTTT
CDR3: CASSLEGVWNQPQHF

V: TRBV11-3
J: TRBJ2-3
D: .
size: .
DNA: TGTGCCAGCAGCTTAGATCTGTCTGCGGATACGCAGTATTTT
CDR3: CASSLDLSADTQYF